The T cell receptor (beta chain) described here comes from a study of breast tumors, draining lymph nodes, adjacent tissues. As concerns this clonotype: The antigen is undetermined.

In TCRdb, the multiplex PCR reads were re-called with MiXCR into one record per CDR3 protein. The table records 20,000 to 25,000 distinct CDR3 sequences, roughly 55% of them present only once. Study-level findings and limits: Compared with basal-like, luminal-like tumors shared significantly more repertoire with nontumor tissue. Most tumor T cells seemingly derive from lymph node, then expand in tumor. Compared with lymph nodes, tumors were less diverse; compared with nontumor tissue, more.

The sequencing input was breast tumor tissue. The clonotype originates from a female donor with breast cancer. Some clones in this sample may be carry-over from other donors' samples.

CDR3 DNA sequence: TGCGCCAGCACCCCGGGGAGAGGAAACTATGGCTACACCTTC. This sequence encodes CASTPGRGNYGYTF. J is TRBJ1-2 and V is TRBV4-1; D uncertain. Germline V gene sequence: CDR1 MGHRA, CDR2 YSYEKL. V lost 7 bases, J lost 2 bases, and 14 bases lay in between. The CDR3 runs 14 residues.